A selection of T cell receptor beta chains follows, all from one sample in a study of tumor-infiltrating lymphocytes in oesophageal squamous cell carcinoma. TCRdb recomputed calls from the PCR reads with MiXCR, one row per CDR3 protein. This sample has under 15,000 distinct CDR3 sequences, with roughly half found just once. The source material was blood. These receptor sequences come from a female donor with esophageal squamous cell carcinoma. The CDR3 runs from the conserved cysteine through the conserved F or W. The D gene is left open where the match is weak. Clone size appears in some rows only: once, few, many, or a class for an expanded clone.

D	V	size	J	DNA	CDR3
NA	TRBV7-6	NA	TRBJ2-2	TGTGCCAGCAGCTTTCTGAGCACCGGGGAGCTGTTTTTT	CASSFLSTGELFF
NA	TRBV28	medium-sized	TRBJ2-3	TGTGCCAGCAGTTTATCGGCCCAAATGGCAGATACGCAGTATTTT	CASSLSAQMADTQYF
TRBD2	TRBV27	NA	TRBJ2-1	TGTGCCAGCAGTTTGATTGGCGGGGGGGTCAATGAGCAGTTCTTC	CASSLIGGGVNEQFF
TRBD1	TRBV7-3	NA	TRBJ2-1	TGTGCCAGCAGCTACGACAGGGAGAGCACAGATACGCAGTTCTTC	CASSYDRESTDTQFF
NA	TRBV7-2	many	TRBJ1-5	TGTGCCACCAGGGTGGGCAATCAGCCCCAGCATTTT	CATRVGNQPQHF
NA	TRBV7-2	NA	TRBJ2-1	TGTGCCAGCAGCCGCGACGGGAGCTCCTACAATGAGCAGTTCTTC	CASSRDGSSYNEQFF
TRBD2	TRBV18	many	TRBJ2-7	TGTGCCAGCTCGGGTTGGGAGGGTCCATCCTACGAGCAGTACTTC	CASSGWEGPSYEQYF
NA	TRBV7-2	NA	TRBJ2-7	TGTGCCAGCAGCTTTCAGGGGATCTCCTACGAGCAGTACTTC	CASSFQGISYEQYF
NA	TRBV7-2	NA	TRBJ2-4	TGTGCCAGCAGCTCACTGGACGTAAGTTGGCACATTCAGTACTTC	CASSSLDVSWHIQYF
NA	TRBV7-4	NA	TRBJ2-5	TGTGCCAGCAGCTTACTCCCTTCAGAGACCCAGTACTTC	CASSLLPSETQYF
NA	TRBV7-2	NA	TRBJ2-5	TGTGCCAGCAGCTTAGGGACAGTCCAAGAGACCCAGTACTTC	CASSLGTVQETQYF
TRBD1	TRBV28	NA	TRBJ2-5	TGTGCCAGCAGTTCCTTCATAACAGGGGGCAGGGGAGAGACCCAGTACTTC	CASSSFITGGRGETQYF
NA	TRBV7-2	once	TRBJ2-1	TGTGCCAGCAGCTTAGGCCCCTACGAGCAGTTCTTC	CASSLGPYEQFF
TRBD1	TRBV7-2	NA	TRBJ2-3	TGTGCCAGCAGCTCCCAGGGGGTGAAAAGCACAGATACGCAGTATTTT	CASSSQGVKSTDTQYF
NA	TRBV7-2	NA	TRBJ2-5	TGTGCCAGCAGCCTAAACCCCGGGGCACAAGAGACCCAGTACTTC	CASSLNPGAQETQYF
TRBD1	TRBV11-2	NA	TRBJ2-2	TGTGCCAGCAGCCGCGTGACTGGACAGGGGGCCGGGGAGCTGTTTTTT	CASSRVTGQGAGELFF
NA	TRBV24-1	NA	TRBJ2-3	TGTGCCACCAGTGGGGGATTTTCGCAGTATTTT	CATSGGFSQYF
NA	TRBV7-3	NA	TRBJ2-1	TGTGCCAGCAGCTTAAACAGAGACAATGAGCAGTTCTTC	CASSLNRDNEQFF
NA	TRBV6-1	many	TRBJ2-7	TGTGCCAGCAAGTCAGGACACAACTACGAGCAGTACTTC	CASKSGHNYEQYF
NA	TRBV5-1	NA	TRBJ2-7	TGCGCCAGCAGGTCGACAGAGGACAATTCACCCCTCCACTTC	CASRSTEDNSPLHF
TRBD2	TRBV7-2	NA	TRBJ2-3	TGTGCCAGCACTAGCGGGAGGGCCACGCAGTATTTT	CASTSGRATQYF
TRBD1	TRBV5-1	NA	TRBJ2-1	TGCGCCAGCAGCTTGGGAGGGGGCCACGAGCAGTTCTTC	CASSLGGGHEQFF
NA	TRBV11-3	NA	TRBJ2-3	TGTGCCAGCAGCTTAGTCGGAAGAGATACGCAGTATTTT	CASSLVGRDTQYF
NA	TRBV7-3	medium-sized	TRBJ2-3	TGTGCCAGCAGCTTAACCGGTCCAGATACGCAGTATTTT	CASSLTGPDTQYF
NA	TRBV7-2	few	TRBJ2-7	TGTGCCAGCAGCTCAGCCGGGGGTCTGGGGCAGTACTTC	CASSSAGGLGQYF
NA	TRBV12-3/TRBV12-4	few	TRBJ1-6	TGTGCCAGCAGTCCCCCACACGGGAAGGATTCACCCCTCCACTTT	CASSPPHGKDSPLHF
TRBD2	TRBV5-1	many	TRBJ2-7	TGCGCCAGCAGCTTGGGTCGTGGCGGGGGGGCCGATGAGCAGTACTTC	CASSLGRGGGADEQYF
NA	TRBV12-3/TRBV12-4	medium-sized	TRBJ1-4	TGTGCCAGCAGATCGGGACGTACTAATGAAAAACTGTTTTTT	CASRSGRTNEKLFF
TRBD1	TRBV7-6	NA	TRBJ2-3	TGTGCTAGCAGCCGTACTCCGGGACAGAGCACAGATACGCAGTATTTT	CASSRTPGQSTDTQYF
TRBD1	TRBV7-8	NA	TRBJ2-5	TGTGCCAGCAGCTCCATACGGGACAGGGGGTTCTGGGAGACCCAGTACTTC	CASSSIRDRGFWETQYF
TRBD2	TRBV7-2	NA	TRBJ2-7	TGTGCCAGCAGCTTGGGACTAGCGGGAGGGCAGTACTTC	CASSLGLAGGQYF
TRBD1	TRBV7-9	NA	TRBJ2-5	TGTGCCAGCAGCTTAGCGACAGGGGTAGAGACCCAGTACTTC	CASSLATGVETQYF
NA	TRBV7-8	NA	TRBJ1-5	TGTGCCAGCAGCTTAGCAGGGGGAGGACAGCCCCAGCATTTT	CASSLAGGGQPQHF
NA	TRBV7-2	NA	TRBJ2-7	TGTGCCAGCAGCTTCGGACCACTCGTCGGGTACGAGCAGTACTTC	CASSFGPLVGYEQYF
NA	TRBV6-6	NA	TRBJ1-1	TGTGCCAGCAGTTACGGGGGTGAAGCTTTCTTT	CASSYGGEAFF
NA	TRBV7-2	NA	TRBJ1-5	TGTGCCAGCAGTGGGGCACCAGATAGGAGTCAGCCCCAGCATTTT	CASSGAPDRSQPQHF
NA	TRBV28	NA	TRBJ1-1	TGTGCCAGCAGTTTATGGGCGGACAGGAACACTGAAGCTTTCTTT	CASSLWADRNTEAFF
TRBD1	TRBV12-3/TRBV12-4	medium-sized	TRBJ1-2	TGTGCCAGCAGTTACACAGGGGACTATGGCTACACCTTC	CASSYTGDYGYTF
TRBD1	TRBV7-6	NA	TRBJ2-7	TGTGCCAGCAGCCCCAGGGGGCTAACAGGAGAGCAGTACTTC	CASSPRGLTGEQYF
NA	TRBV28	medium-sized	TRBJ1-5	TGTGCCAGCAGTCCACCTCGGGGAACAGAACAGCCCCAGCATTTT	CASSPPRGTEQPQHF
TRBD2	TRBV7-2	NA	TRBJ2-5	TGTGCCAGCAGCTTGCTAGCGGGACTCCAAGAGACCCAGTACTTC	CASSLLAGLQETQYF
TRBD2	TRBV27	NA	TRBJ2-2	TGTGCCAGCACTTCCGGGACTAGCGGGAGAGGCACCGGGGAGCTGTTTTTT	CASTSGTSGRGTGELFF
NA	TRBV12-3/TRBV12-4	medium-sized	TRBJ1-1	TGTGCCAGCAGTTTTGCAGGGGCGGTTGGCACTGAAGCTTTCTTT	CASSFAGAVGTEAFF
NA	TRBV7-2	NA	TRBJ2-7	TGTGCCAGCAGCTTGAGGGCAGTGACCTACGAGCAGTACTTC	CASSLRAVTYEQYF
TRBD1	TRBV27	many	TRBJ2-7	TGTGCCAGCAGTTCCGCCGGACAGGGGAGCTACGAGCAGTACTTC	CASSSAGQGSYEQYF
NA	TRBV7-9	NA	TRBJ1-5	TGTGCCAGCAGCTTAGCTTCGGACGGCAATCAGCCCCAGCATTTT	CASSLASDGNQPQHF
NA	TRBV24-1	NA	TRBJ2-2	TGTGCCACCAGTGTTTTGAACACCGGGGAGCTGTTTTTT	CATSVLNTGELFF
NA	TRBV20-1	NA	TRBJ1-1	TGCAGTGCTAGAAGGATGGCTGAAGCTTTCTTT	CSARRMAEAFF
NA	TRBV7-9	few	TRBJ1-1	TGTGCCAGCAGCCAAGACGGTAACACTGAAGCTTTCTTT	CASSQDGNTEAFF
NA	TRBV7-9	few	TRBJ2-5	TGTGCCAGCAGCCCCCACGCTGAGACCCAGTACTTC	CASSPHAETQYF
NA	TRBV12-3/TRBV12-4	few	TRBJ2-3	TGTGCCAGCAGTGCAACTAGGGATACGCAGTATTTT	CASSATRDTQYF
TRBD2	TRBV18	many	TRBJ2-1	TGTGCCAGCTCACCAGGGACTAGCACGGGTAATGAGCAGTTCTTC	CASSPGTSTGNEQFF
TRBD1	TRBV7-2	NA	TRBJ2-1	TGTGCCAGCAGCCCTCGGACAGGGGACAACAATGAGCAGTTCTTC	CASSPRTGDNNEQFF
NA	TRBV7-9	many	TRBJ2-5	TGTGCCAGCAGCTTATCGGGCCCTTTAGGGAACAATGAGCAGTACTTC	CASSLSGPLGNNEQYF
NA	TRBV5-6	NA	TRBJ2-7	TGTGCCAGCAGCTCAGACTACGAGCAGTACTTC	CASSSDYEQYF